This T cell receptor beta chain was identified during a study of T-cell reconstitution after alpha-beta-depleted transplantation in children. The CDR3 runs to 14 residues. Per germline, CDR1 DFQATT and CDR2 SNEGSKA (reference sequence). V was clipped by 5 bases and J by 6 bases, with 17 bases between them. A library of TCRbeta sequences, prepared with unique molecular identifiers, was generated. TCRdb reanalysed the PCR reads using MiXCR and keeps one entry per CDR3 protein. The table records about 610,000 distinct CDR3 sequences, roughly a tenth of them present only once. In its sample, this clonotype was seen a few times.

This TCR was recovered from a human donor who donated a stem cell graft to a child with acute myeloid leukemia. The genes are TRBV20-1 and TRBJ1-5, with D possibly matching TRBD1 (6 bases). The material was PBMCs from the stem cell graft donor, obtained from the stem cell graft. CDR3 DNA sequence: TGCAGTGCTCCGAAACAGGGAACAGGTCAGCCCCAGCATTTT. Translating it yields CSAPKQGTGQPQHF.